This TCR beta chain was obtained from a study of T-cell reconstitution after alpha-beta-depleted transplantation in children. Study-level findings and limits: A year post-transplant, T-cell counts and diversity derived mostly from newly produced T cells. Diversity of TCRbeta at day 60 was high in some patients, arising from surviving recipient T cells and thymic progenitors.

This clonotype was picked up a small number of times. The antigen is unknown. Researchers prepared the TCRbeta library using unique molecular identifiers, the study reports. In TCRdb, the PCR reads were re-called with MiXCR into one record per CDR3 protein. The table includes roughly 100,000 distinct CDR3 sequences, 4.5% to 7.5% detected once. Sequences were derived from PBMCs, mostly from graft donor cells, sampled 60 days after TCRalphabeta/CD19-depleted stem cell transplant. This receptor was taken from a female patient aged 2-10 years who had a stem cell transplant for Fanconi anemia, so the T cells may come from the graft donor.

This CDR3 reads CASQQGIGAGGSFYSYEQYF. The CDR3 DNA reads TGTGCCAGCCAACAGGGGATCGGAGCGGGGGGCTCTTTCTACTCCTACGAGCAGTACTTC. This chain connects TRBV2 to TRBJ2-7; the match to TRBD2 covers 9 bases. Germline V gene lookup returns CDR1 SNHLY and CDR2 FYNNEI. The CDR3 sequence is 20 residues long. Losses at the gene ends were 8 bases for V and 0 bases for J; bases not matched to a gene: 23.